Listed here are 13 T cell receptor beta chains from one sample, sequenced in a study of cytomegalovirus exposure and HLA in healthy donors. The PCR used 60 Vbeta and 13 Jbeta primers. TCRdb keeps only in-frame clones here, not all; method: immunoSEQ multiplex PCR. The table has some 110,000 clones, approximately 83% seen once; the top ten hold under 6.5%. The sequenced material came from PBMCs. These receptors were obtained from a man younger than 35 in good health and CMV-seronegative.

The CDR3 DNA reads TGTGCCAGCGGCCAGACAGATACGCAGTATTTT. Translated, it gives CASGQTDTQYF. The chain combines TRBV7-9 with TRBJ2-3; D ambiguous. The CDR3 is made up of 11 amino acids. Per germline, CDR1 SEHNR and CDR2 FQNEAQ (reference sequence). Trimming cost V 8 bases and J 3 bases, with 6 bases left between them. The full variable domain, completed using reference TRBV7-9 and TRBJ2-3, is DTGVSQNPRHKITKRGQNVTFRCDPISEHNRLYWYRQTLGQGPEFLTYFQNEAQLEKSRLLSDRFSAERPKGSFSTLEIQRTEQGDSAMYLCASGQTDTQYFGPGTRLTVL.

This chain links TRBV28 with TRBJ1-1, with D possibly TRBD1 on 5 matching bases. V shed 5 bases and J shed 3 bases, with 19 bases lying between them. This CDR3 comprises 16 residues. Germline V CDR1 and CDR2: MDHEN, SYDVKM. The CDR3 DNA sequence: TGTGCCAGCAGTCCCCTTAGGGGTAAAAAAGACACTGAAGCTTTCTTT. Encoded protein: CASSPLRGKKDTEAFF.

This clone was counted between two and nine times. The CDR3 DNA reads as TGTGCCAGCAGTGCGAGGGGAGGGGTAGGGTTGGTTAATGAGCAGTTCTTC. It is translated as CASSARGGVGLVNEQFF. The chain has TRBV6-1 and TRBJ2-1; TRBD2 aligns across 7 bases. The germline V gene encodes CDR1 MNHNS and CDR2 SASEGT. The junction had 16 bases not matched to a gene; V was cut back by 4 bases and J by 7 bases. The CDR3 length is 17 residues.

This clone was seen a few times. This chain connects TRBV11-2 to TRBJ1-1; D is undetermined. In germline, CDR1 is SGHAT, CDR2 FQNNGV. V was trimmed by 6 bases and J by 2 bases, leaving 10 bases between them. The CDR3 totals 13 residues. The CDR3 nucleotides are TGTGCCAGCAGGGTTCATAGAAACACTGAAGCTTTCTTT. Translation gives CASRVHRNTEAFF.

The chain uses TRBV7-3 and TRBJ2-4; the match to TRBD2 covers 7 bases. The junction had 5 bases not matched to a gene; V was cut back by 1 base and J by 8 bases. Germline V gives CDR1 SGHTA, CDR2 FQGTGA. The CDR3 loop spans 14 amino acids. CDR3 nucleotide sequence: TGTGCCAGCAGCTTAAACGGGGGGAACGACATTCAGTACTTC. Translating it yields CASSLNGGNDIQYF.

This chain joins TRBV7-3 and TRBJ1-3, with 10 bases lining up with TRBD1. V trimming: 6 bases; J trimming: 0 bases; junction bases outside the gene matches: 11. Germline V gene data show CDR1 as SGHTA and CDR2 as FQGTGA. The CDR3 extends over 18 amino acids. Here the CDR3 DNA reads TGTGCCAGCAGTCCCGGGACAGGGGCCCCGAGCTCTGGAAACACCATATATTTT. It yields the protein CASSPGTGAPSSGNTIYF.

The genes are TRBV6-1 and TRBJ2-1, with D maybe TRBD1 (5 bases). Germline V CDR1 and CDR2: MNHNS, SASEGT. This CDR3 is built from 15 residues. The V end was cut by 6 bases, the J end by 5 bases, with 17 bases between. As DNA, the CDR3 is TGTGCCAGCAGCCCTAGGGGTGGCTCAAACAATGAGCAGTTCTTC. Its translation: CASSPRGGSNNEQFF.

This clone was counted between two and nine times. This chain joins TRBV6-5 and TRBJ2-7; 8 nucleotides match TRBD2. The CDR3 sequence is 14 residues long. The germline V gene encodes CDR1 MNHEY and CDR2 SVGAGI. V was pared by 2 bases and J by 5 bases, with 5 bases of the junction left unmatched. CDR3 nucleotide sequence: TGTGCCAGCAGTTACGGGACTAGAAATGACGAGCAGTACTTC. Its translation: CASSYGTRNDEQYF.

This clone was seen a few times. V usage is TRBV19 and J usage is TRBJ2-6; TRBD2 agrees at 11 bases. The CDR3 contains 16 residues. Germline values: CDR1 LNHDA, CDR2 SQIVND (reference sequence). V shed 10 bases and J 0 bases; nucleotides not matched to a gene: 5. The CDR3 DNA sequence: TGTGCCACCGGGACTAGCGGATTCTCTGGGGCCAACGTCCTGACTTTC. This gives the protein CATGTSGFSGANVLTF.

The chain employs TRBV5-6 and TRBJ1-2, with 7 bases that match TRBD1. Germline loops: CDR1 SGHDT, CDR2 YYEEEE. Unmatched junction bases numbered 3, after V lost 4 bases and J lost 3 bases. The CDR3 covers 13 residues. CDR3 amino acids: CASSTGDDYGYTF. The CDR3 DNA reads as TGTGCCAGCAGCACAGGGGACGACTATGGCTACACCTTC.

The genes are TRBV5-1 and TRBJ2-7, with 8 nucleotides matching TRBD1. The CDR3 extends over 13 amino acids. The germline gives CDR1 SGHRS, CDR2 YFSETQ. The trim removed 4 bases at V and 5 bases at J, leaving 5 bases unmatched. Written as DNA, the CDR3 is TGCGCCAGCAGCAAAGACAGGGGCCACGAGCAGTACTTC. The encoded protein is CASSKDRGHEQYF.

V is TRBV6-5 and J is TRBJ1-3; TRBD1 is a possible D gene (6 bases). CDR1 is MNHEY and CDR2 is SVGAGI in the germline V gene. V was clipped by 6 bases and J by 2 bases, with 14 bases between them. The CDR3 sequence is 15 residues long. DNA of the CDR3: TGTGCCAGCAGACCAAGGGGGGGTGCTGGAAACACCATATATTTT. As protein: CASRPRGGAGNTIYF.

J is TRBJ2-3 and V is TRBV5-1, with a possible D match to TRBD1 (6 bases). Trimming pared 3 bases from V and 2 bases from J, leaving 10 bases between. From germline, CDR1 is SGHRS and CDR2 YFSETQ. This CDR3 contains 14 residues. CDR3 DNA sequence: TGCGCCAGCAGCTCGGACAGCCCCACAGATACGCAGTATTTT. Encoded protein: CASSSDSPTDTQYF. Using reference TRBV5-1 and TRBJ2-3 for the parts outside the CDR3, the full variable domain is KAGVTQTPRYLIKTRGQQVTLSCSPISGHRSVSWYQQTPGQGLQFLFEYFSETQRNKGNFPGRFSGRQFSNSRSEMNVSTLELGDSALYLCASSSDSPTDTQYFGPGTRLTVL.